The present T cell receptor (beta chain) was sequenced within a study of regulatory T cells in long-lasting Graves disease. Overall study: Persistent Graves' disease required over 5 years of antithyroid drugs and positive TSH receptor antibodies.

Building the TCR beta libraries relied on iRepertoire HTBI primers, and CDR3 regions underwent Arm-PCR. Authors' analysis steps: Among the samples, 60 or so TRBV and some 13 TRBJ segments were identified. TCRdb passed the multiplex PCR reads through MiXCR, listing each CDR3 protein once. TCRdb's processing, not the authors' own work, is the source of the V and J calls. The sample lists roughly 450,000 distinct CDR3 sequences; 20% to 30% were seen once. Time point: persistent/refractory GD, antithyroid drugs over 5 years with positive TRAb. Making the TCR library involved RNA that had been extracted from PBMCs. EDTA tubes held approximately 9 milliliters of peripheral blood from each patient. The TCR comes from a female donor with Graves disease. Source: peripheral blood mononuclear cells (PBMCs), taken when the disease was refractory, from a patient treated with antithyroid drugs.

CDR3 in amino acids: CASSYAGQDNSPLHF. The DNA for the CDR3 is TGTGCCAGCAGTTACGCGGGACAGGATAATTCACCCCTCCACTTT. This chain links TRBV6-5 with TRBJ1-6; 8 bases align to TRBD1. This CDR3 is 15 amino acids long. V was pared by 2 bases and J by 5 bases, with 2 bases of the junction left unmatched. CDR1 and CDR2 (germline): MNHEY, SVGAGI.